This T cell receptor beta chain appears in the sequencing data of a study of cytomegalovirus exposure and HLA in healthy donors. Whole-study results and caveats: After further analysis at a later stage, 16,951 TCR beta sequences were associated with HLA alleles at 0.05 false discovery rate. Analyses of presence/absence relied on an assumption of roughly uniform sequencing depth across donors.

PCR used 60 Vbeta primers and 13 Jbeta primers. TCRdb's copy holds only in-frame clones and misses some; the assay was immunoSEQ multiplex PCR. The data show 150,000 to 250,000 clones, 75% to 90% seen once. Healthy bone marrow donors made up the donors. This CDR3 region has 13 residues. Per germline, CDR1 MDHEN and CDR2 SYDVKM. V was shortened by 6 bases and J by 0 bases, with 8 bases between the two germline ends. On this clone: Its target is unknown.

The chain joins TRBV28 to TRBJ1-2; D not certain. Sequencing input: PBMCs. The TCR sequence derives from a woman in her fifties or sixties in good health and CMV-seropositive. This chain's CDR3 is CASRSGSNYGYTF. In DNA form, the CDR3 reads TGTGCCAGCAGAAGCGGATCTAACTATGGCTACACCTTC.